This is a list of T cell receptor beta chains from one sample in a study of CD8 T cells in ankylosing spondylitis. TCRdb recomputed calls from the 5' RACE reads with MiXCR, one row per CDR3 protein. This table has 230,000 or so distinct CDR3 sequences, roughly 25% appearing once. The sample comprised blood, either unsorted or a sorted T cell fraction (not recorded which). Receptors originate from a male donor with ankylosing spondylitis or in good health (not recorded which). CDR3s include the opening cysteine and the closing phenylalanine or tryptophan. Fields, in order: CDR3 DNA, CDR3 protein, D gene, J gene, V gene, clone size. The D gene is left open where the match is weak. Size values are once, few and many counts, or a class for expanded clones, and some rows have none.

CDR3nt: TGTGCCAGCAGCGAACCAGGGGGCGGACGGGCCTACGAGCAGTACTTC
CDR3aa: CASSEPGGGRAYEQYF
d_gene: TRBD1
j_gene: TRBJ2-7
v_gene: TRBV5-5
abundance: NA

CDR3nt: TGCAGTGCACGTACCAAAGATACCCTTGGGACCCAGTACTTC
CDR3aa: CSARTKDTLGTQYF
d_gene: NA
j_gene: TRBJ2-5
v_gene: TRBV20-1
abundance: few

CDR3nt: TGCAGTGCTAGCTACTACCGTCAGGGAGACCTGTTCTTC
CDR3aa: CSASYYRQGDLFF
d_gene: NA
j_gene: TRBJ2-1
v_gene: TRBV20-1
abundance: many

CDR3nt: TGTGCCAGCACCCGAGGGCAGGCCGACGAGCAGTACTTC
CDR3aa: CASTRGQADEQYF
d_gene: NA
j_gene: TRBJ2-7
v_gene: TRBV3-1
abundance: few

CDR3nt: TGCAGCGTTGAAGGGGGCCAGGGAGATACGCAGTATTTT
CDR3aa: CSVEGGQGDTQYF
d_gene: NA
j_gene: TRBJ2-3
v_gene: TRBV29-1
abundance: many

CDR3nt: TGTGCCAGCAGTTTAGGACGAAGAAACTACAATGAGCAGTTCTTC
CDR3aa: CASSLGRRNYNEQFF
d_gene: NA
j_gene: TRBJ2-1
v_gene: TRBV12-3/TRBV12-4
abundance: NA

CDR3nt: TGTGCCAGCTCACCCCAGACTAGTCGTCAAAACATTCAGTACTTC
CDR3aa: CASSPQTSRQNIQYF
d_gene: NA
j_gene: TRBJ2-4
v_gene: TRBV18
abundance: many

CDR3nt: TGTGCCAGCATCGGGGGATATAATTCACCCCTCCACTTT
CDR3aa: CASIGGYNSPLHF
d_gene: NA
j_gene: TRBJ1-6
v_gene: TRBV6-6
abundance: many

CDR3nt: TGCAGTGCTACCCGGGACAGGCTGAACACTGAAGCTTTCTTT
CDR3aa: CSATRDRLNTEAFF
d_gene: TRBD1
j_gene: TRBJ1-1
v_gene: TRBV20-1
abundance: many

CDR3nt: TGCAGCGTCGGGGCGGTGGACGAGCAGTACTTC
CDR3aa: CSVGAVDEQYF
d_gene: NA
j_gene: TRBJ2-7
v_gene: TRBV29-1
abundance: many

CDR3nt: TGCAGTGCTCCTCGGCTAGTAGGAGAGACCCAGTACTTC
CDR3aa: CSAPRLVGETQYF
d_gene: NA
j_gene: TRBJ2-5
v_gene: TRBV20-1
abundance: few

CDR3nt: TGTGCCAGCTCACCGGCCCTCGCCAACACCGGGGAGCTGTTTTTT
CDR3aa: CASSPALANTGELFF
d_gene: NA
j_gene: TRBJ2-2
v_gene: TRBV18
abundance: many

CDR3nt: TGTGCCAGCAGAACAGGGATCGAGACCCAGTACTTC
CDR3aa: CASRTGIETQYF
d_gene: NA
j_gene: TRBJ2-5
v_gene: TRBV27
abundance: few

CDR3nt: TGTGCCAGCAGCCACCTCAGGGGAACGAGCAATCAGCCCCAGCATTTT
CDR3aa: CASSHLRGTSNQPQHF
d_gene: NA
j_gene: TRBJ1-5
v_gene: TRBV7-2
abundance: many

CDR3nt: TGCAGTGCTAGTTCTGGGAGCCCCCCTGGCGAGCAGTACTTC
CDR3aa: CSASSGSPPGEQYF
d_gene: NA
j_gene: TRBJ2-7
v_gene: TRBV20-1
abundance: few

CDR3nt: TGTGCCAGCAGCGAGCAGACTGAGACCCAGTACTTC
CDR3aa: CASSEQTETQYF
d_gene: NA
j_gene: TRBJ2-5
v_gene: TRBV2
abundance: NA

CDR3nt: TGTGCCAGCAGTCCCGTAAGGGTTTGGACCGGGGAGCTGTTTTTT
CDR3aa: CASSPVRVWTGELFF
d_gene: NA
j_gene: TRBJ2-2
v_gene: TRBV12-3/TRBV12-4
abundance: NA

CDR3nt: TGTGCCAGCAGTGAAGAGGGGACTAGTAGTGAGACCCAGTACTTC
CDR3aa: CASSEEGTSSETQYF
d_gene: TRBD2
j_gene: TRBJ2-5
v_gene: TRBV2
abundance: few

CDR3nt: TGCAGTGCTAGACTTCCAGGGAGGGAGACCCAGTACTTC
CDR3aa: CSARLPGRETQYF
d_gene: NA
j_gene: TRBJ2-5
v_gene: TRBV20-1
abundance: many

CDR3nt: TGTGCCAGCAGCCTGGGACAGGGGGCCCGTGGCTACACCTTC
CDR3aa: CASSLGQGARGYTF
d_gene: TRBD1
j_gene: TRBJ1-2
v_gene: TRBV12-3/TRBV12-4
abundance: many

CDR3nt: TGTGCCAGCAGCTTACCCTTGAATACGCAGTATTTT
CDR3aa: CASSLPLNTQYF
d_gene: NA
j_gene: TRBJ2-3
v_gene: TRBV7-9
abundance: NA

CDR3nt: TGCGCCAGCAGCTTGGTTGCAGGGGGCCGTCAGTCCTACGAGCAGTACTTC
CDR3aa: CASSLVAGGRQSYEQYF
d_gene: TRBD1
j_gene: TRBJ2-7
v_gene: TRBV5-1
abundance: many

CDR3nt: TGTGCCACCAGCAGAGAGGGGACAGGGGGTGAGCAGTTCTTC
CDR3aa: CATSREGTGGEQFF
d_gene: TRBD1
j_gene: TRBJ2-1
v_gene: TRBV15
abundance: many